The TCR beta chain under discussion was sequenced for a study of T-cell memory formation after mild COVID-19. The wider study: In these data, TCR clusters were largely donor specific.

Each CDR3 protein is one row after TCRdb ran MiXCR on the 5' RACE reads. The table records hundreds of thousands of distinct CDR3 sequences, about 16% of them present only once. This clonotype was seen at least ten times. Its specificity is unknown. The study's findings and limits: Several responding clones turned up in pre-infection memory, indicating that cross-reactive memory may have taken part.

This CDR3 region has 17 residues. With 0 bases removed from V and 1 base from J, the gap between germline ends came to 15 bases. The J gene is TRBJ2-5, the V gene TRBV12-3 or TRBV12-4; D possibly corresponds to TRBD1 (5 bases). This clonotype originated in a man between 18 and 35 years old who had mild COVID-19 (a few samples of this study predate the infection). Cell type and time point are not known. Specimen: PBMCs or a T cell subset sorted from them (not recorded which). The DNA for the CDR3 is TGTGCCAGCAGTTTAGCGGCCAGGGTTCGAATCCAAGAGACCCAGTACTTC. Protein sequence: CASSLAARVRIQETQYF.